Listed below are T cell receptor beta chains from one sample, sequenced in a study of cytomegalovirus exposure and HLA in healthy donors. Repertoires were generated with immunoSEQ multiplex PCR, while TCRdb's copy carries only in-frame clones and drops some. The data show some 170,000 clones, with around four fifths seen just once and roughly 1.3% held by the top ten. The specimen sequenced was PBMCs. The receptor set was obtained from a woman in her forties or fifties in good health and CMV-seronegative. Both conserved end residues are part of each CDR3. The D gene is left open where the match is weak. Clone size appears in some rows only: once, few, many, or a class for an expanded clone.

V gene	clone size	J gene	D gene	CDR3 protein	CDR3 DNA
TRBV2	few	TRBJ2-7	TRBD1	CAGKDRGDEQYF	TGTGCAGGGAAGGACAGGGGGGACGAGCAGTACTTC
TRBV15	.	TRBJ2-7	TRBD2	CATSRGVKVGGTSGVSEQYF	TGTGCCACCAGCAGAGGAGTAAAGGTAGGAGGGACTAGCGGGGTAAGTGAGCAGTACTTC
TRBV10-3	.	TRBJ1-2	TRBD1	CATTGAIYGYTF	TGTGCCACCACAGGGGCGATCTATGGCTACACCTTC
TRBV2	.	TRBJ2-2	.	CASMPAAGPGELFF	TGTGCCAGCATGCCGGCGGCGGGGCCGGGGGAGCTGTTTTTT
TRBV7-6	.	TRBJ2-2	.	CASSSINPQGSGGELFF	TGTGCCAGCAGCTCGATAAACCCACAGGGATCCGGCGGGGAGCTGTTTTTT
TRBV9	.	TRBJ1-6	TRBD1	CASSGWDRENSPLHF	TGTGCCAGCAGCGGATGGGACAGGGAGAATTCACCCCTCCACTTT
TRBV4-2	once	TRBJ2-1	TRBD1	CASSTGTDPYNEQFF	TGTGCCAGCAGCACCGGGACAGACCCCTACAATGAGCAGTTCTTC
TRBV5-4	.	TRBJ2-2	TRBD1	CASVGAGGNTGELFF	TGTGCCAGCGTCGGTGCAGGGGGCAACACCGGGGAGCTGTTTTTT
TRBV6-5	.	TRBJ2-1	.	CASSYGTSYNEQFF	TGTGCCAGCAGTTACGGGACTTCCTACAATGAGCAGTTCTTC
TRBV7-2	.	TRBJ2-7	.	CASSLGASYEQYF	TGTGCCAGCAGCCTGGGGGCCTCCTACGAGCAGTACTTC
TRBV4-3	.	TRBJ1-4	TRBD1	CASSQGDRDINEKLFF	TGCGCCAGCAGCCAAGGGGACAGGGATATTAATGAAAAACTGTTTTTT
TRBV28	.	TRBJ2-7	.	CASSSRTAAKYF	TGTGCCAGCAGTTCTAGGACAGCCGCCAAGTACTTC
TRBV2	.	TRBJ2-3	TRBD2	CASSEALAATDTQYF	TGTGCCAGCAGTGAAGCACTAGCGGCCACAGATACGCAGTATTTT
TRBV6-6	once	TRBJ2-7	TRBD1	CASRTGTGGLWEQYF	TGTGCCAGCAGGACTGGGACAGGGGGGTTGTGGGAGCAGTACTTC
TRBV28	.	TRBJ2-5	TRBD1	CASSGQEETQYF	TGTGCCAGCAGTGGACAGGAAGAGACCCAGTACTTC
TRBV5-4	.	TRBJ2-3	TRBD1	CASSLGGTDTDTQYF	TGTGCCAGCAGCTTGGGAGGGACAGACACAGATACGCAGTATTTT
TRBV28	once	TRBJ1-2	.	CALSPQRPNYGYTF	TGTGCCCTATCTCCCCAGCGGCCAAACTATGGCTACACCTTC
TRBV14	.	TRBJ1-1	TRBD1	CASSQDLQGARAFF	TGTGCCAGCAGCCAAGATCTTCAGGGGGCGCGGGCTTTCTTT
TRBV9	.	TRBJ1-2	TRBD1	CASSVPRLVPGQGLIPTNYGYTF	TGTGCCAGCAGCGTACCACGATTAGTACCCGGACAGGGGCTGATCCCCACTAACTATGGCTACACCTTC
TRBV11-3	once	TRBJ2-5	.	CASSLSPETQYF	TGTGCCAGCAGCTTATCTCCGGAGACCCAGTACTTC
TRBV4-3	.	TRBJ2-5	TRBD2	CASSLEPSQTPRLAGGKETQYF	TGCGCCAGCAGCCTAGAACCCTCTCAAACCCCCCGACTAGCGGGAGGGAAAGAGACCCAGTACTTC
TRBV5-1	.	TRBJ1-1	.	CASSLVGTAGAEAFF	TGCGCCAGCAGCTTGGTAGGGACGGCGGGGGCTGAAGCTTTCTTT
TRBV5-1	once	TRBJ1-2	TRBD1	CASSPREGQGIYGYTF	TGCGCCAGCAGCCCACGGGAGGGACAGGGGATCTATGGCTACACCTTC
TRBV4-3	.	TRBJ1-1	TRBD1	CASSQGTGWTEAFF	TGCGCCAGCAGCCAAGGGACAGGTTGGACTGAAGCTTTCTTT
TRBV4-3	once	TRBJ2-1	.	CASGQAAGNEQFF	TGCGCCAGCGGCCAGGCGGCGGGAAATGAGCAGTTCTTC
TRBV23-1	.	TRBJ2-5	.	CASTPAGKGEETQYF	TGCGCCAGCACGCCGGCAGGGAAGGGCGAAGAGACCCAGTACTTC
TRBV2	.	TRBJ1-1	TRBD1	CASRPRQGWDTEAFF	TGTGCCAGCAGACCAAGACAGGGATGGGATACTGAAGCTTTCTTT
TRBV5-1	.	TRBJ2-7	TRBD1	CASSPEQGVALGEQYF	TGCGCCAGCAGCCCAGAACAGGGGGTGGCTCTAGGCGAGCAGTACTTC
TRBV28	.	TRBJ2-5	TRBD1	CASSWTGTPTQYF	TGTGCCAGCAGTTGGACAGGGACTCCGACCCAGTACTTC
TRBV10-3	.	TRBJ2-3	TRBD2	CAISDWTSGRRDTQYF	TGTGCCATCAGTGATTGGACTAGCGGGAGGAGGGATACGCAGTATTTT
TRBV5-6	once	TRBJ2-3	TRBD1	CASSRGQGLDTQYF	TGTGCCAGCAGCAGGGGACAGGGGTTAGATACGCAGTATTTT
TRBV19	.	TRBJ2-7	TRBD2	CASSIHLAGGEQYF	TGTGCCAGTAGTATACATCTAGCGGGCGGCGAGCAGTACTTC
TRBV6-1	.	TRBJ2-7	TRBD2	CASSEVVGEGSYEQYF	TGTGCCAGCAGTGAAGTTGTAGGGGAGGGCTCCTACGAGCAGTACTTC
TRBV7-3	few	TRBJ1-1	TRBD1	CASSLDRGNSEAFF	TGTGCCAGCAGCCTGGACAGGGGGAACTCTGAAGCTTTCTTT
TRBV6-5	.	TRBJ2-7	.	CASSSRPSGIYEQYF	TGTGCCAGCAGTTCCCGACCATCCGGGATCTACGAGCAGTACTTC
TRBV5-1	.	TRBJ1-1	TRBD1	CASSLRGGTVNTEAFF	TGCGCCAGCAGCTTGAGAGGGGGGACAGTGAACACTGAAGCTTTCTTT
TRBV28	.	TRBJ1-4	.	CASSSNIEKLFF	TGTGCCAGCAGTTCCAACATTGAAAAACTGTTTTTT
TRBV19	few	TRBJ2-6	.	CASSGVGGANVLTF	TGTGCCAGTAGCGGGGTAGGTGGGGCCAACGTCCTGACTTTC
TRBV19	few	TRBJ1-1	.	CASRRVLNTEAFF	TGTGCCAGTAGGCGGGTACTGAACACTGAAGCTTTCTTT
TRBV11-2	once	TRBJ2-2	.	CASSLDAFAGELFF	TGTGCCAGCAGCTTAGATGCGTTCGCCGGGGAGCTGTTTTTT
TRBV7-2	.	TRBJ2-7	TRBD2	CASSSRTSGGRYEQYF	TGTGCCAGCAGCTCTCGGACTAGCGGGGGGCGGTACGAGCAGTACTTC
TRBV4-3	.	TRBJ2-7	.	CASSHAGAGDEQYF	TGCGCCAGCAGCCACGCGGGGGCAGGGGACGAGCAGTACTTC